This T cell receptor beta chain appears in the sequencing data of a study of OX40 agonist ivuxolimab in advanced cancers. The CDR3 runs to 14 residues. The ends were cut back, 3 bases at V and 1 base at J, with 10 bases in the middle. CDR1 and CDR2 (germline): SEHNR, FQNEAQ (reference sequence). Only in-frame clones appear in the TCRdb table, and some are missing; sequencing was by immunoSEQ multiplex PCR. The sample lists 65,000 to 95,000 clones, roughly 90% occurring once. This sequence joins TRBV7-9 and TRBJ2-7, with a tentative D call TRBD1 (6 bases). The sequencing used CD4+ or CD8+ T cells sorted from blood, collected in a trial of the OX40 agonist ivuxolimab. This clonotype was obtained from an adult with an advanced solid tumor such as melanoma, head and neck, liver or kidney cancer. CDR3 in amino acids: CASSFIGQSYEQYF. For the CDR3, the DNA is TGTGCCAGCAGCTTTATCGGACAGTCCTACGAGCAGTACTTC.